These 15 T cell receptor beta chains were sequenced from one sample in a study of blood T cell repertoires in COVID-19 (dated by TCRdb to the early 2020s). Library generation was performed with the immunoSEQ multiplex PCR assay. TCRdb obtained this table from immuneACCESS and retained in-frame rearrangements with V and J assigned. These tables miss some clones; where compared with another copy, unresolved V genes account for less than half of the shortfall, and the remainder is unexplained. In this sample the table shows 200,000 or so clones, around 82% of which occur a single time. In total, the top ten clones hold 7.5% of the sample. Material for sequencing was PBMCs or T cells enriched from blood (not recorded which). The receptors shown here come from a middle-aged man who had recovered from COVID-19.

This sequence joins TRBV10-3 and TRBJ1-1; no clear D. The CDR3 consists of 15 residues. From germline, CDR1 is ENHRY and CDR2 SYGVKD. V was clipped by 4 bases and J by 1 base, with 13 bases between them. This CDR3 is CAISADSLRNTEAFF. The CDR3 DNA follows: TGTGCCATCAGTGCGGACTCTTTACGGAACACTGAAGCTTTCTTT.

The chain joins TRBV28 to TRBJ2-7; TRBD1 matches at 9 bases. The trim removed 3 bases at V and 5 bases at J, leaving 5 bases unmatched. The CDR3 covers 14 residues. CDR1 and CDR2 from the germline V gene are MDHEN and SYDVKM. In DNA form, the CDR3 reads TGTGCCAGCAGTTTTTGGCGGACAGGGGACGAGCAGTACTTC. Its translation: CASSFWRTGDEQYF.

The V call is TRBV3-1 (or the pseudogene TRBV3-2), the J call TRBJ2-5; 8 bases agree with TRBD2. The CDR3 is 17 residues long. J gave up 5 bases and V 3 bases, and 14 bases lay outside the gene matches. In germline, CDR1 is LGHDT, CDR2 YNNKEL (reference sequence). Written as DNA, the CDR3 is TGTGCCAGCAGCCAGTCGGGAACTAGCGGCCTGAGGGAGACCCAGTACTTC. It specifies CASSQSGTSGLRETQYF.

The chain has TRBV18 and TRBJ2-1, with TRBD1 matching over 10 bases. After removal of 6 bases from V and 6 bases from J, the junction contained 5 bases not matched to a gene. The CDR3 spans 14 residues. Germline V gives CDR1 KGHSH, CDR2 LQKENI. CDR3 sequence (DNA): TGTGCCAGCTCCGGGACAGGGGATTTCAATGAGCAGTTCTTC. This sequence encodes CASSGTGDFNEQFF.

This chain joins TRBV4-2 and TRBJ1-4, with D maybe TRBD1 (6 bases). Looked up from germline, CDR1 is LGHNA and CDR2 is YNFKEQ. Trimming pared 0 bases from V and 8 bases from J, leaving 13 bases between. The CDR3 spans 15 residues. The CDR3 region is CASSQDGGAEEKLFF. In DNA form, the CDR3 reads TGTGCCAGCAGCCAAGATGGGGGGGCCGAAGAAAAACTGTTTTTT.

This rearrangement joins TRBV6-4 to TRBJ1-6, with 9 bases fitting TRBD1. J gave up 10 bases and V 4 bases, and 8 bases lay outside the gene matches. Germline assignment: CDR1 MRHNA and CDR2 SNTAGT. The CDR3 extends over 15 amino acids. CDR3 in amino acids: CASSVSGQGMSPLHF. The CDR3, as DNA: TGTGCCAGCAGTGTTTCGGGACAGGGAATGTCACCCCTCCACTTT.

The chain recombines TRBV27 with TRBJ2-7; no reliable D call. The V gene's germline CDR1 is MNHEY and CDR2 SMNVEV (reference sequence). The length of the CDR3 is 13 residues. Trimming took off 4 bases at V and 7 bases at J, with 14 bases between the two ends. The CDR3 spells CASSSLGFQEQYF. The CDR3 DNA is TGTGCCAGCAGTTCCCTCGGGTTCCAAGAGCAGTACTTC.

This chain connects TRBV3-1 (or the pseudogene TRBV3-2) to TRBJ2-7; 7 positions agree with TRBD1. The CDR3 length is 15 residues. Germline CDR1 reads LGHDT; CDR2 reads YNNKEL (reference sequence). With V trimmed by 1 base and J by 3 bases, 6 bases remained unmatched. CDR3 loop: CASSQGSGQYYEQYF. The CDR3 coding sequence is TGTGCCAGCAGCCAAGGCTCGGGACAGTACTACGAGCAGTACTTC.

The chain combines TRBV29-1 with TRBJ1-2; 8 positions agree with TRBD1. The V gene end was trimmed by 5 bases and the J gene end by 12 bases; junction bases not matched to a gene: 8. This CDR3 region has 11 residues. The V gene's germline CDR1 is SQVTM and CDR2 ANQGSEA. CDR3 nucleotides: TGCAGCGTTAAGCAGGGGGCGGGCGACACCTTC. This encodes CSVKQGAGDTF.

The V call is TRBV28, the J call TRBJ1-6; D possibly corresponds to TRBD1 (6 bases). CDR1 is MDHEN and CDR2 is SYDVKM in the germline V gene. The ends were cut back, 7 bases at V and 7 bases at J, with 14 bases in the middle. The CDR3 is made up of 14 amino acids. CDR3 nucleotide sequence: TGTGCCAGCAAAAGATGGCAGGGGAATTCACCCCTCCACTTT. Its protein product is CASKRWQGNSPLHF. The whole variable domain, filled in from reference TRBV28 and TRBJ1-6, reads DVKVTQSSRYLVKRTGEKVFLECVQDMDHENMFWYRQDPGLGLRLIYFSYDVKMKEKGDIPEGYSVSREKKERFSLILESASTNQTSMYLCASKRWQGNSPLHFGNGTRLTVT.

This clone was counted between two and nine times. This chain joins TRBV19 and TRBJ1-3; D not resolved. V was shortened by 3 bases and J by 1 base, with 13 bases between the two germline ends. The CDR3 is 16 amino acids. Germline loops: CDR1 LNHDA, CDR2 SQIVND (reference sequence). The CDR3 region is CASSIPGRTSGNTIYF. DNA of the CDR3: TGTGCCAGTAGTATCCCTGGCCGGACTTCTGGAAACACCATATATTTT.

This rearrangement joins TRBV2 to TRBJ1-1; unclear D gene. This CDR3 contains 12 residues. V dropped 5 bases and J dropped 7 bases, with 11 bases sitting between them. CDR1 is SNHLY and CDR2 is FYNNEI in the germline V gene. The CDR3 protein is CASSTMTFEAFF. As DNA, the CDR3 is TGTGCCAGCAGTACTATGACGTTTGAAGCTTTCTTT.

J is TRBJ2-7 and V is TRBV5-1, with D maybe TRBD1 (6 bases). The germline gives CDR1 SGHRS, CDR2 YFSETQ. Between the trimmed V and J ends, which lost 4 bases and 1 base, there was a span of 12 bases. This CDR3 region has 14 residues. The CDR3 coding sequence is TGCGCCAGCAGCCCCGGGACATCTTCCTACGAGCAGTACTTC. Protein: CASSPGTSSYEQYF.

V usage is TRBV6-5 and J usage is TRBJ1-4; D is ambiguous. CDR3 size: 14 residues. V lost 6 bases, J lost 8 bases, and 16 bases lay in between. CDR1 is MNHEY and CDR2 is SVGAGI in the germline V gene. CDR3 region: CASRGGRDGEKLFF. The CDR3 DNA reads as TGTGCCAGCAGGGGAGGTCGCGACGGAGAAAAACTGTTTTTT.

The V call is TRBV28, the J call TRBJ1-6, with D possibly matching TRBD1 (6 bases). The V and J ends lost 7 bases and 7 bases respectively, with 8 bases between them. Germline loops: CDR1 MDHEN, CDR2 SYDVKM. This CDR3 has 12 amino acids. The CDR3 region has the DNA TGTGCCAGCATACAGGGAAATTCACCCCTCCACTTT. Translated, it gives CASIQGNSPLHF.